This TCR beta chain is drawn from a study of T cell changes during pregnancy in multiple sclerosis. The protocol was immunoSEQ multiplex PCR, while the TCRdb copy is restricted to in-frame clones and leaves out a portion. Counted here are tens of thousands of clones, roughly 93% occurring once; the ten biggest clones make up approximately 2.5%. The V gene end was trimmed by 2 bases and the J gene end by 4 bases; junction bases not matched to a gene: 8. This CDR3 is 15 amino acids long. Germline lookup yields CDR1 GTSNPN and CDR2 SVGIG (reference sequence). This clone appeared once. The TCR comes from a female donor with multiple sclerosis, enrolled in a pregnancy study. The chain carries TRBV30 and TRBJ1-5, with TRBD1 matching 7 bases. The sequencing used peripheral blood, collected in the second trimester of pregnancy. The CDR3 bases are TGTGCCTGGAGTTTGGGACAGCTGATTAATCAGCCCCAGCATTTT. The encoded protein is CAWSLGQLINQPQHF. Full variable domain (remainder filled in from reference TRBV30 and TRBJ1-5): SQTIHQWPATLVQPVGSPLSLECTVEGTSNPNLYWYRQAAGRGLQLLFYSVGIGQISSEVPQNLSASRPQDRQFILSSKKLLLSDSGFYLCAWSLGQLINQPQHFGDGTRLSIL.